This T cell receptor beta chain was profiled in a study of blood T cell repertoires in COVID-19. Looking at the study overall: From the United States, Italy and Spain came samples of acute and convalescent COVID-19. PBMCs, B-cell-depleted T cells, or T cells provided the cDNA or gDNA that made up the material.

Per the original methods: Using reference gene primer amplification, nucleated cell counts were estimated. This table comes from immunoSEQ multiplex PCR, and its TCRdb copy is limited to in-frame clones, with some not included. The V and J calls and clone size are taken from that table; D and trimming were inferred from the DNA. The repertoire holds over 200,000 clones, with around 87% as singletons. The CDR3 length is 13 residues. The junction had 4 bases not matched to a gene; V was cut back by 6 bases and J by 4 bases. The germline CDR1 and CDR2 sequences are LNHNV and YYDKDF (reference sequence).

The sequenced sample consisted of peripheral blood. This rearrangement joins TRBV15 to TRBJ1-1; 8 nucleotides agree with TRBD1. This TCR was recovered from a woman aged 45-65 years with acute or convalescent COVID-19. The CDR3 protein is CATRGTGGTEAFF. As DNA, the CDR3 is TGTGCCACCAGGGGGACAGGTGGCACTGAAGCTTTCTTT.